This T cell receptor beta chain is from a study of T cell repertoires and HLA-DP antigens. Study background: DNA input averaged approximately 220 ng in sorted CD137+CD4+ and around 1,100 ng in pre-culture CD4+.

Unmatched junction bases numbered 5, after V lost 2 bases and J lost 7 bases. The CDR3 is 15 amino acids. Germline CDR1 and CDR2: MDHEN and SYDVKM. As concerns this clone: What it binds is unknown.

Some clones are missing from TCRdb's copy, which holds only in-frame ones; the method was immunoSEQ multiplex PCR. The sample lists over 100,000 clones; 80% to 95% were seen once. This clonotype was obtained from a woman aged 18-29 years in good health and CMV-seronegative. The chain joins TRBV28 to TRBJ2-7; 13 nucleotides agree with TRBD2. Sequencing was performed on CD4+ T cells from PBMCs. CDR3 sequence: CASSLTSGRAGEQYF. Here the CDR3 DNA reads TGTGCCAGCAGTTTAACTAGCGGGAGGGCCGGGGAGCAGTACTTC.